Sequencing of this TCR beta chain was carried out in a study of regulatory T cells in long-lasting Graves disease. Building the TCR beta libraries relied on iRepertoire HTBI primers, and CDR3 regions underwent Arm-PCR. MiXCR, run by TCRdb on the multiplex PCR reads, gives a single entry per CDR3 protein. In the table there are 550,000 or so distinct CDR3 sequences, around 13% of which are singletons. This clonotype was detected many times. As to time point: newly diagnosed GD, antithyroid drugs for less than 3 months. PBMC RNA served as the TCR library source. American Thyroid Association guidelines served as the basis for diagnosing Graves' disease. The peripheral blood volume drawn was 8.5 to 9 milliliters, and it was collected into EDTA tubes. The same specimen was also included in a second study, on T cells in Graves' hyperthyroidism and ophthalmopathy. From that paper: Most expanded thyroid clonotypes above 0.001 recurred in blood.

The clonotype comes from a woman younger than 45 with Graves disease. The sequencing used peripheral blood mononuclear cells (PBMCs), collected at new diagnosis, from a patient treated with antithyroid drugs.

CDR3 bases: TGCAGTGCAAACCGGGGGGTTGACTACAATGAGCAGTTCTTC. Residues: CSANRGVDYNEQFF. The gene calls are TRBV20-1 and TRBJ2-1; the match to TRBD2 covers 7 bases. Germline values: CDR1 DFQATT, CDR2 SNEGSKA (reference sequence). The V gene end was trimmed by 6 bases and the J gene end by 3 bases; junction bases not matched to a gene: 8. This CDR3 has 14 amino acids.